These T cell receptor beta chains were read from a single sample in a study of shared clonotypes between healthy human individuals. Libraries were prepared by immunoSEQ multiplex PCR; TCRdb keeps only in-frame clonotypes and omits some of them. This sample has 2 million to 3 million clones, with 90% to 95% found just once. Sample: naive CD4+ T cells sorted from blood. The receptors were sampled from a man between 18 and 29 years old in good health. Both conserved end residues are part of each CDR3. The D gene is left open where the match is weak. The size field is filled for only some rows; it gives once, few, many or a size class.

TRBD2	TRBJ2-7	TRBV7-2	NA	CASSPSGGGVYEQYF	TGTGCCAGCAGCCCTAGCGGAGGCGGGGTCTACGAGCAGTACTTC
NA	TRBJ2-7	TRBV5-1	NA	CASSPGERQYF	TGCGCCAGCAGTCCGGGGGAACGGCAGTACTTC
TRBD1	TRBJ2-3	TRBV27	NA	CASSLIWTGGTDTQYF	TGTGCCAGCAGTTTAATATGGACAGGGGGCACAGATACGCAGTATTTT
NA	TRBJ2-7	TRBV5-6	NA	CASSLRAGNEQYF	TGTGCCAGCAGCTTGCGGGCAGGCAACGAGCAGTACTTC
TRBD1	TRBJ2-7	TRBV10-3	NA	CAISGGTGTYEQYF	TGTGCCATCAGTGGGGGGACAGGGACCTACGAGCAGTACTTC
NA	TRBJ2-1	TRBV7-2	NA	CASSYSYNEQFF	TGTGCCAGCAGCTACTCCTACAATGAGCAGTTCTTC
NA	TRBJ2-5	TRBV7-2	NA	CASSLIPPAPETQYF	TGTGCCAGCAGCTTAATACCCCCAGCTCCTGAGACCCAGTACTTC
NA	TRBJ2-7	TRBV10-3	NA	CAISAHTYEQYF	TGTGCCATCAGTGCGCACACCTACGAGCAGTACTTC
TRBD2	TRBJ2-7	TRBV12-5	NA	CASAITPGTRSYEQYF	TGTGCTAGTGCCATAACACCCGGGACTAGGTCCTACGAGCAGTACTTC
NA	TRBJ2-7	TRBV18	NA	CASSPLARGGYEQYF	TGTGCCAGCTCACCACTCGCCAGGGGGGGCTACGAGCAGTACTTC
NA	TRBJ1-2	TRBV6-5	NA	CASSYNRQSYGYTF	TGTGCCAGCAGTTACAACCGACAGAGCTATGGCTACACCTTC
TRBD1	TRBJ2-1	TRBV5-5	NA	CASSLGQGWEQFF	TGTGCCAGCAGCTTGGGACAGGGCTGGGAGCAGTTCTTC
NA	TRBJ1-6	TRBV4-3	NA	CASSQASGLNSPLHF	TGCGCCAGCAGCCAGGCCTCGGGACTCAATTCACCCCTCCACTTT
TRBD2	TRBJ2-3	TRBV28	once	CASSSLLRGRSTDTQYF	TGTGCCAGCAGTTCCCTACTGCGGGGGAGAAGCACAGATACGCAGTATTTT
NA	TRBJ1-5	TRBV7-9	few	CASSLAGFNQPQHF	TGTGCCAGCAGCTTAGCAGGTTTCAATCAGCCCCAGCATTTT
TRBD1	TRBJ2-1	TRBV6-4	NA	CASSDSGTGPYNEQFF	TGTGCCAGCAGTGACTCAGGGACAGGGCCCTACAATGAGCAGTTCTTC
TRBD1	TRBJ1-6	TRBV5-1	NA	CASSLTGGQVFDSPLHF	TGCGCCAGCAGCCTGACAGGGGGTCAGGTTTTTGATTCACCCCTCCACTTT
NA	TRBJ2-3	TRBV13	NA	CASSLKGTTYSTDTQYF	TGTGCCAGCAGCTTAAAGGGGACCACCTATAGCACAGATACGCAGTATTTT
TRBD1	TRBJ1-4	TRBV7-9	few	CASSLTQGAGEKLFF	TGTGCCAGCAGCCTTACGCAGGGGGCAGGTGAAAAACTGTTTTTT
NA	TRBJ1-1	TRBV2	NA	CASNPAAGTEAFF	TGTGCCAGCAACCCGGCGGCGGGGACTGAAGCTTTCTTT
TRBD1	TRBJ2-7	TRBV6-5	NA	CASSRFDRGAYEQYF	TGTGCCAGCAGTCGATTTGACAGGGGGGCCTACGAGCAGTACTTC
NA	TRBJ1-4	TRBV5-1	NA	CASSWRGFSNEKLFF	TGCGCCAGCAGCTGGAGGGGGTTCTCTAATGAAAAACTGTTTTTT
TRBD2	TRBJ2-7	TRBV27	NA	CASSLYLAGASYEQYF	TGTGCCAGCAGTTTATACTTAGCGGGGGCCTCCTACGAGCAGTACTTC
TRBD1	TRBJ2-7	TRBV7-9	NA	CASSLHPTGTGDEQYF	TGTGCCAGCAGCTTACATCCAACCGGGACAGGGGACGAGCAGTACTTC
NA	TRBJ2-7	TRBV5-1	NA	CASSLASGVSYEQYF	TGCGCCAGCAGCTTGGCCAGCGGCGTCTCCTACGAGCAGTACTTC
TRBD2	TRBJ2-5	TRBV15	NA	CATSRVNSGGAETQYF	TGTGCCACCAGCAGAGTGAATAGCGGGGGGGCAGAGACCCAGTACTTC
NA	TRBJ2-6	TRBV28	NA	CASSPIGVGANVLTF	TGTGCCAGCAGCCCCATAGGGGTGGGGGCCAACGTCCTGACTTTC
NA	TRBJ2-2	TRBV7-9	NA	CASSAYRENTGELFF	TGTGCCAGCAGCGCATACAGGGAGAACACCGGGGAGCTGTTTTTT
NA	TRBJ2-7	TRBV29-1	once	CSVVPSGATSYEQYF	TGCAGCGTTGTGCCCTCAGGGGCGACTTCCTACGAGCAGTACTTC
NA	TRBJ2-7	TRBV5-1	NA	CASSRGELTHQYF	TGCGCCAGCAGCCGCGGGGAACTTACCCATCAGTACTTC
NA	TRBJ2-7	TRBV27	NA	CASSTGSPKLRHEQYF	TGTGCCAGCAGTACCGGATCGCCGAAACTGAGGCACGAGCAGTACTTC
NA	TRBJ1-2	TRBV5-3	once	CARSLVRATFYGYTF	TGTGCCAGAAGCTTGGTTCGAGCGACCTTTTATGGCTACACCTTC
TRBD2	TRBJ2-1	TRBV4-3	NA	CASSQRLWREAGNEQFF	TGCGCCAGCAGCCAAAGGTTGTGGCGGGAGGCGGGGAATGAGCAGTTCTTC
TRBD2	TRBJ2-7	TRBV6-6	NA	CASSYSAAGAAYEQYF	TGTGCCAGCAGTTATTCCGCAGCGGGAGCCGCCTACGAGCAGTACTTC
TRBD1	TRBJ2-3	TRBV10-3	NA	CAISESTGTGGPDTQYF	TGTGCCATCAGTGAGTCGACTGGGACAGGGGGCCCAGATACGCAGTATTTT